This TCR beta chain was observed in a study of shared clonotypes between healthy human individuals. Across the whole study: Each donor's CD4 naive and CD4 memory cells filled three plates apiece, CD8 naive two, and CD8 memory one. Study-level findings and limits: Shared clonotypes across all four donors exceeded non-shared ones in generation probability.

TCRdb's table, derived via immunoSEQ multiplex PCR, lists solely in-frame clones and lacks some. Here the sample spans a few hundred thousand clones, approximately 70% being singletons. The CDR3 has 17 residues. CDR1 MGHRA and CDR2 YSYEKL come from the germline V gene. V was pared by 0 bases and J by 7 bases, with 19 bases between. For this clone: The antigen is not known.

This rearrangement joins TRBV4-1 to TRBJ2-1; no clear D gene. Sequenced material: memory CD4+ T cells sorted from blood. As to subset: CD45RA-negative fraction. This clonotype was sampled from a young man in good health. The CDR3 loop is CASSQEGLASRYNEQFF. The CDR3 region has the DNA TGCGCCAGCAGCCAAGAGGGGTTGGCCTCGAGGTATAATGAGCAGTTCTTC.